This passage covers 2 T cell receptor beta chains from one sample sequenced in a study of cytomegalovirus exposure and HLA in healthy donors. With 60 Vbeta and 13 Jbeta primers, the PCR was carried out. Here immunoSEQ multiplex PCR was the method, and the copy in TCRdb shows in-frame clones only, minus some. This repertoire shows over 85,000 clones, 60% to 75% found once; its top ten account for 1.2%. Sequences were obtained from PBMCs. These TCRs come from a female donor in good health and CMV-seronegative.

A few counts support this clone. The chain is built from TRBV5-4 and TRBJ2-7, with TRBD2 identical over 7 bases. CDR1 and CDR2 (germline): SGHNT, YYREEE (reference sequence). CDR3 size: 15 residues. V was clipped by 0 bases and J by 1 base; unmatched bases: 4. Here the CDR3 reads CASSLGQRGSYEQYF. In nucleotides, the CDR3 is TGTGCCAGCAGCTTGGGGCAGCGGGGTTCCTACGAGCAGTACTTC.

The rearrangement uses TRBV7-2 and TRBJ1-2; D is unclear. The CDR3 extends over 16 amino acids. In germline, CDR1 is SGHTA, CDR2 FQGNSA. Trimming left V 1 base short and J 2 bases short, with 14 bases between. For the CDR3, the DNA is TGTGCCAGCAGCTTAGGGTCAGCGGCGGGGAACTATGGCTACACCTTC. This translates into CASSLGSAAGNYGYTF.